The 6 T cell receptor beta chains reported below all come from one sample, sequenced in a study of OX40 agonist ivuxolimab in advanced cancers. Library preparation employed the immunoSEQ multiplex PCR assay. TCRdb took this table from immuneACCESS and kept in-frame rearrangements with V and J called. Such tables lack part of the clones; where checked against another copy, unresolved V genes explain under half of the gap, and the rest is unexplained. The sample profile shows 32,000 or so clones; roughly 79% of them were found once. Roughly a fifth of the sample belongs to the ten largest clones. Sequencing was performed on CD4+ or CD8+ T cells sorted from blood, taken in a trial of the OX40 agonist ivuxolimab. All receptors come from an adult with an advanced solid tumor such as melanoma, head and neck, liver or kidney cancer.

The chain employs TRBV28 and TRBJ2-2; D is tentatively TRBD1 or TRBD2 (6 bases each). The ends were cut back, 6 bases at V and 7 bases at J, with 18 bases in the middle. The CDR3 loop spans 15 amino acids. Germline assignment: CDR1 MDHEN and CDR2 SYDVKM. In DNA form, the CDR3 reads TGTGCCAGCAGATTTGCGGGACACTTGGACGGGGAGCTGTTTTTT. This gives the protein CASRFAGHLDGELFF.

The CDR3 DNA follows: TGTGCCAGCTCACCCGAGAACGGCTACGAGCAGTACTTC. Translating gives CASSPENGYEQYF. The chain joins TRBV18 to TRBJ2-7; D is unresolved. The CDR3 is 13 residues long. Germline values: CDR1 KGHSH, CDR2 LQKENI. Deletions cut 3 bases from V and 3 bases from J, with 9 bases between.

This chain uses TRBV5-4 with TRBJ1-4, with D perhaps matching TRBD1 (6 bases). CDR1 SGHNT and CDR2 YYREEE come from the germline V gene (reference sequence). CDR3 length: 15 amino acids. V shed 6 bases and J shed 2 bases, with 14 bases lying between them. CDR3 residues: CASTYLGATNEKLFF. The CDR3 DNA is TGTGCCAGCACCTACTTGGGGGCGACTAATGAAAAACTGTTTTTT. The full variable domain, in which reference TRBV5-4 and TRBJ1-4 provide the parts outside the CDR3, is ETGVTQSPTHLIKTRGQQVTLRCSSQSGHNTVSWYQQALGQGPQFIFQYYREEENGRGNFPPRFSGLQFPNYSSELNVNALELDDSALYLCASTYLGATNEKLFFGSGTQLSVL.

The chain links TRBV9 to TRBJ2-1; 7 positions agree with TRBD2. V was clipped by 4 bases and J by 10 bases; unmatched bases: 5. CDR3 length: 12 residues. From germline, CDR1 is SGDLS and CDR2 YYNGEE. The CDR3 here is CASSTNGGEQFF. In DNA, the CDR3 is TGTGCCAGCAGCACAAACGGGGGGGAGCAGTTCTTC.

The rearrangement uses TRBV7-2 and TRBJ2-5; possible D gene TRBD1, 5 bases. The germline gives CDR1 SGHTA, CDR2 FQGNSA. V lost 1 base to trimming and J lost 4 bases, with 13 bases between them. The CDR3 covers 15 residues. The CDR3 bases are TGTGCCAGCAGCTTAGAGCGACAGCGATCAGAGACCCAGTACTTC. Translated: CASSLERQRSETQYF. The whole variable domain, filled in from reference TRBV7-2 and TRBJ2-5, reads GAGVSQSPSNKVTEKGKDVELRCDPISGHTALYWYRQSLGQGLEFLIYFQGNSAPDKSGLPSDRFSAERTGGSVSTLTIQRTQQEDSAVYLCASSLERQRSETQYFGPGTRLLVL.

This chain uses TRBV5-1 with TRBJ2-7; D uncertain. Germline V lookup: CDR1 SGHRS, CDR2 YFSETQ. V dropped 0 bases and J dropped 2 bases, with 6 bases sitting between them. CDR3 length: 13 amino acids. CDR3 sequence (DNA): TGCGCCAGCAGCTTGGCAGCAACCTACGAGCAGTACTTC. The encoded protein is CASSLAATYEQYF.